A selection of T cell receptor beta chains follows, all from one sample in a study of chemoradiotherapy in HPV16-positive cancers. Assay used: immunoSEQ multiplex PCR; TCRdb lists only in-frame clones, some missing. The profile shows around 20,000 clones, around 75% of them singletons. Sampling was carried out from a patient who underwent chemoradiotherapy. These receptors were collected from a human donor with HPV-associated anogenital cancer. CDR3s include the opening cysteine and the closing phenylalanine or tryptophan. A D gene is named only where the DNA matches it firmly. Clone size is given for some rows only: seen once, a few or many times, or a class if the clone is expanded.

cdr3_length j_call v_call clone_size d_call cdr3_nt cdr3_aa
14 TRBJ2-7 TRBV19 NA TRBD2 TGTGCCAGTAGTCGGCGGACTAGCGGCTACGAGCAGTACTTC CASSRRTSGYEQYF
12 TRBJ1-6 TRBV7-2 NA NA TGTGCCAGCAGCAGCTCAGGTTCACCCCTCCACTTT CASSSSGSPLHF
13 TRBJ1-2 TRBV10-3 NA NA TGTGCCATCAGTGAGTCTGCGACCATGGGCTACACCTTC CAISESATMGYTF
15 TRBJ1-4 TRBV28 NA NA TGTGCCAGCAGTTTCCCCGACAGGTTGGGGGGAAAACTGTTTTTT CASSFPDRLGGKLFF
15 TRBJ2-1 TRBV7-2 NA NA TGTGCCAGCAGCCAACACGGCCCCAATAAGGATGAGCAGTTCTTC CASSQHGPNKDEQFF
14 TRBJ2-1 TRBV30 NA TRBD2 TGTGCCTGGAGTTATAGCGGGGTATACAATGAGCAGTTCTTC CAWSYSGVYNEQFF
13 TRBJ2-7 TRBV7-2 few NA TGTGCCAGCAGCGCCACGGCTGGCTACGAGCAGTACTTC CASSATAGYEQYF
12 TRBJ2-7 TRBV4-2 NA NA TGTGCCAGCAGCCCCCCGTCTTACGAGCAGTACTTC CASSPPSYEQYF
16 TRBJ2-7 TRBV7-6 NA TRBD2 TGTGCCAGCAGCTTAGAGACCGCGGGGGGTTTGGTCGAGCAGTACTTC CASSLETAGGLVEQYF
15 TRBJ2-7 TRBV7-9 NA NA TGTGCCAGCAGCTTCTGGGACACCTCCTCCCCCGAGCAGTACTTC CASSFWDTSSPEQYF
12 TRBJ1-2 TRBV11-2 few TRBD1 TGTGCCAGCAGTGAGACAGGGCGCGGCTACACCTTC CASSETGRGYTF
17 TRBJ1-4 TRBV19 few NA TGTGCCAGTGCACACGGTCTGGCCAGCGCAACTAATGAAAAACTGTTTTTT CASAHGLASATNEKLFF
13 TRBJ2-7 TRBV5-1 once NA TGCGCCAGCAGCTCTAGGACAGCTACGAGGCAGTACTTC CASSSRTATRQYF
15 TRBJ1-2 TRBV19 NA NA TGTGCCAGTAGTATAGATCGGGGGTCCAACTATGGCTACACCTTC CASSIDRGSNYGYTF
15 TRBJ2-7 TRBV7-3 NA NA TGTGCCAGCAGCTTAACGGGGAACCTCCGGGACGAGCAGTACTTC CASSLTGNLRDEQYF
14 TRBJ2-5 TRBV6-5 NA NA TGTGCCAGCAGTTACAACTCCCGAGGGGAGACCCAGTACTTC CASSYNSRGETQYF
17 TRBJ1-1 TRBV5-1 NA NA TGCGCCAGCAGCAAGTCTGGCAGCGTATTACCAAACACTGAAGCTTTCTTT CASSKSGSVLPNTEAFF
14 TRBJ2-5 TRBV9 NA NA TGTGCCAGCAGCGTAGCAGGTAGCAGCGGGACCCAGTACTTC CASSVAGSSGTQYF
12 TRBJ1-6 TRBV9 NA NA TGTGCCAGCAGAGACCCTGATTCACCCCTCCACTTT CASRDPDSPLHF
16 TRBJ1-3 TRBV5-6 once TRBD1 TGTGCCAGCAGTGACCGGACAGGGGGCTTTGGAAACACCATATATTTT CASSDRTGGFGNTIYF
15 TRBJ2-7 TRBV18 once TRBD1 TGTGCCAGCTCACCACCGTGGACAGGGCTTTACGAGCAGTACTTC CASSPPWTGLYEQYF
16 TRBJ2-5 TRBV5-1 NA NA TGCGCCAGCAGCTTGATGGGGGCTTTAGGTCAAGAGACCCAGTACTTC CASSLMGALGQETQYF
15 TRBJ2-1 TRBV7-2 NA TRBD2 TGTGCCAGCAGCGGATCCGGGACTAGCGGGAGAAGGCAGTTCTTC CASSGSGTSGRRQFF
15 TRBJ1-1 TRBV19 NA NA TGTGCCAGTACGATGCTAGGGACACCTAACACTGAAGCTTTCTTT CASTMLGTPNTEAFF
14 TRBJ2-5 TRBV15 NA TRBD1 TGTGCTACCACACCAGACAGGGCCAGGGAGACCCAGTACTTC CATTPDRARETQYF
17 TRBJ1-2 TRBV28 once TRBD1 TGTGCCAGCAGGTCGGGACAGGGGATTTTTACTAACTATGGCTACACCTTC CASRSGQGIFTNYGYTF
17 TRBJ2-2 TRBV10-3 NA NA TGTGCCATCAGTGACCCCCTAGAGGGAGCGCGTACCGGGGAGCTGTTTTTT CAISDPLEGARTGELFF
11 TRBJ2-7 TRBV6-6 NA NA TGTGCCAGCAGTTACTCCTACAAGCAGTACTTC CASSYSYKQYF
17 TRBJ1-5 TRBV19 NA NA TGTGCCAGTAGTATAGGCGCCCCTGAAAATAGCAATCAGCCCCAGCATTTT CASSIGAPENSNQPQHF
15 TRBJ1-6 TRBV7-6 NA TRBD1 TGTGCCAGCAGCTCAGGACAGGGAGAGGACTCACCCCTCCACTTT CASSSGQGEDSPLHF
16 TRBJ2-6 TRBV7-2 NA NA TGTGCCAGCAGCTTAGCCGGGAGCTCTGGGGCCAACGTCCTGACTTTC CASSLAGSSGANVLTF
14 TRBJ2-2 TRBV7-3 NA NA TGTGCCAGCAGCCGTTCTTCAGAGTCCGGGGAGCTGTTTTTT CASSRSSESGELFF
15 TRBJ2-3 TRBV19 NA NA TGTGCCAGTAGTATGGGTGGGACCCTCACAGATACGCAGTATTTT CASSMGGTLTDTQYF